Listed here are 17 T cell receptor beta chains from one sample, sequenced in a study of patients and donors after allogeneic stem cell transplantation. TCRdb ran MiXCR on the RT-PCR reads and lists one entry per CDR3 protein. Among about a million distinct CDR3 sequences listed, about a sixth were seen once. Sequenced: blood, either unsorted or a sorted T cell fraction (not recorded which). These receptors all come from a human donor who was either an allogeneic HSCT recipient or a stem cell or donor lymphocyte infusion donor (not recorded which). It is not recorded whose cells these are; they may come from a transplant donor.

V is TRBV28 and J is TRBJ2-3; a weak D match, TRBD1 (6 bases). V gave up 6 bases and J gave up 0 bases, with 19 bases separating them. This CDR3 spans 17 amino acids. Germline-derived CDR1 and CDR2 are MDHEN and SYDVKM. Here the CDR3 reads CASSSVTGTGSTDTQYF. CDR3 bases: TGTGCCAGCAGCTCTGTCACAGGGACGGGTAGCACAGATACGCAGTATTTT.

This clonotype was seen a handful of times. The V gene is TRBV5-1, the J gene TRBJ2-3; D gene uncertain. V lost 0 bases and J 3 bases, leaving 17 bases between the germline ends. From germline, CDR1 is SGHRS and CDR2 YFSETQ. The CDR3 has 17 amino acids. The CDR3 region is CASSLDGSPKITDTQYF. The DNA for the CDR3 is TGCGCCAGCAGCTTGGACGGCAGCCCAAAGATTACAGATACGCAGTATTTT.

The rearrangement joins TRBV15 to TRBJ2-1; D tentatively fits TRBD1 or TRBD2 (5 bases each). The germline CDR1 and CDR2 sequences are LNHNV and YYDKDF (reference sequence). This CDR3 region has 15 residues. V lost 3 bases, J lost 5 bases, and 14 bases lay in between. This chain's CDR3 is CATSRRDGENNEQFF. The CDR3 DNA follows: TGTGCCACCAGCAGGAGGGACGGAGAAAACAATGAGCAGTTCTTC.

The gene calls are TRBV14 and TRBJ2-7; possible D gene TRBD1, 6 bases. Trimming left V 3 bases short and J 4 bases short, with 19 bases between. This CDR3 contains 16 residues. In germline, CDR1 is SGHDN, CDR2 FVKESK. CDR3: CASSQYTGTPSYEQYF. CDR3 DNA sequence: TGTGCCAGCAGCCAGTACACCGGGACACCGTCGTACGAGCAGTACTTC.

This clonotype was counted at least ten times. CDR3 DNA: TGTGCCAGCAGTTTGTCCTCTAGCGGGAGTAGGGCTGAGCAGTTCTTC. It yields the protein CASSLSSSGSRAEQFF. The J gene is TRBJ2-1, the V gene TRBV12-3 or TRBV12-4, with 10 nucleotides matching TRBD2. The V and J ends lost 3 bases and 9 bases, in that order; junction bases with no gene match: 11. This CDR3 comprises 16 residues.

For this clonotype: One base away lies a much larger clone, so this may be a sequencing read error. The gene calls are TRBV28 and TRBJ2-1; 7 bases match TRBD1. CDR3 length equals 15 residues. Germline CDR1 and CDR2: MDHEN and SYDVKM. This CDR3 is CASSLGGRGNNGQFF. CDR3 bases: TGTGCCAGCAGTTTAGGGGGCAGGGGGAACAATGGGCAGTTCTTC.

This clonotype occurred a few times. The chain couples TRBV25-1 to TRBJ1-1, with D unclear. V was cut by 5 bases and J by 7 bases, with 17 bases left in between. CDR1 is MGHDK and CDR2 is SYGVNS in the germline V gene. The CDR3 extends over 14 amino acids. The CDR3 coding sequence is TGTGCCAGCAGTCCTCCTGGGTCTCCCCTTGAAGCTTTCTTT. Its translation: CASSPPGSPLEAFF. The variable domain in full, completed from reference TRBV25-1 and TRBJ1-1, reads EADIYQTPRYLVIGTGKKITLECSQTMGHDKMYWYQQDPGMELHLIHYSYGVNSTEKGDLSSESTVSRIRTEHFPLTLESARPSHTSQYLCASSPPGSPLEAFFGQGTRLTVV.

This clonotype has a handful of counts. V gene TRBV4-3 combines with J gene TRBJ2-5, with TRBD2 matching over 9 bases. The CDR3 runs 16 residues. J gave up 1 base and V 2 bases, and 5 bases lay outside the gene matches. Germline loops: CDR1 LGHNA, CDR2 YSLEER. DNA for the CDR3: TGCGCCAGCAGCCAATTTGCGCGGGGGGGCCAAGAGACCCAGTACTTC. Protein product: CASSQFARGGQETQYF.

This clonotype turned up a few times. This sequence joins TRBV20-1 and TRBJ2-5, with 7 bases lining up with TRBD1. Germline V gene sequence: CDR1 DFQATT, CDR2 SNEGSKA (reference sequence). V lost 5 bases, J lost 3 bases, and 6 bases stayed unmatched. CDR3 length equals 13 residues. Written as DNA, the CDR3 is TGCAGTGCTCGGGACAGATTAAAAGAGACCCAGTACTTC. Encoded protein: CSARDRLKETQYF.

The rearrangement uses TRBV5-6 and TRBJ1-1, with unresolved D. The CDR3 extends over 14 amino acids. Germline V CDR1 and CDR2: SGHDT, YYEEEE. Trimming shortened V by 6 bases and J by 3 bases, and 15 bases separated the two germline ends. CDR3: CASIPSRYDTEAFF. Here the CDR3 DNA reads TGTGCCAGCATTCCAAGCCGGTACGACACTGAAGCTTTCTTT.

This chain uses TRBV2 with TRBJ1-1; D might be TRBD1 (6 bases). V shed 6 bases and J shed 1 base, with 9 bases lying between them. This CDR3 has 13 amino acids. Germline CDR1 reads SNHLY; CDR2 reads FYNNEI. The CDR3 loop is CASREGGNTEAFF. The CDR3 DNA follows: TGTGCCAGCAGGGAGGGGGGGAACACTGAAGCTTTCTTT.

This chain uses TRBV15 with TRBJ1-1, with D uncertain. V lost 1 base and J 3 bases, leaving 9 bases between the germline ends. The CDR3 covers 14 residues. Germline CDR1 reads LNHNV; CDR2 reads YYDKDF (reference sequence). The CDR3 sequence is CATSRGILDTEAFF. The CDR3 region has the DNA TGTGCCACCAGCAGAGGAATTCTGGACACTGAAGCTTTCTTT.

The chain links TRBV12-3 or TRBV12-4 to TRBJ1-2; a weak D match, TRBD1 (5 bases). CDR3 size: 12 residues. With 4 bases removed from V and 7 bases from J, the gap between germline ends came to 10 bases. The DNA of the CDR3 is TGTGCCAGCAGTTATTTGGGGGTTGGCTACACCTTC. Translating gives CASSYLGVGYTF.

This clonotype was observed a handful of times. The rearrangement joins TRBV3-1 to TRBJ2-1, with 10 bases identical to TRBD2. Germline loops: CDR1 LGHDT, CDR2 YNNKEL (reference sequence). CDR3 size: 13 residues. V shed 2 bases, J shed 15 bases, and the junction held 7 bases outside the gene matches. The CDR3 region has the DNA TGTGCCAGCAGCCAATTAGCGGGAGGTCAACCGTTCTTC. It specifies CASSQLAGGQPFF.

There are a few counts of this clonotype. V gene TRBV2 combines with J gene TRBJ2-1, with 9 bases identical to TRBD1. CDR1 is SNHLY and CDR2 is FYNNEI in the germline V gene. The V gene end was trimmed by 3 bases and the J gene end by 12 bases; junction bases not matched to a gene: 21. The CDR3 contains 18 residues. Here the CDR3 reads CASSELWMGQGIRDGQFF. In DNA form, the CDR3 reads TGTGCCAGCAGTGAGCTATGGATGGGACAGGGAATTAGAGACGGGCAGTTCTTC.

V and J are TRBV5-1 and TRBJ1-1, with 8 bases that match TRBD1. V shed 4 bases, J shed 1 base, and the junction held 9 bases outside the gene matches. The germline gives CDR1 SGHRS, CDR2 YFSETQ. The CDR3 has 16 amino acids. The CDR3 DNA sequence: TGCGCCAGCAGCACAATCAGCAGGGGGCGGAACACTGAAGCTTTCTTT. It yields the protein CASSTISRGRNTEAFF.

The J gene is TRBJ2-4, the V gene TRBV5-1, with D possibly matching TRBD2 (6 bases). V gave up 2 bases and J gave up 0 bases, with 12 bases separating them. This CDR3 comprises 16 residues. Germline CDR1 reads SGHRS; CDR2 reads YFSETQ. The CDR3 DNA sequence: TGCGCCAGCAGCTTAGCGGGTCCGAAAGCCAAAAACATTCAGTACTTC. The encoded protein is CASSLAGPKAKNIQYF.